The rows below give T cell receptor beta chains drawn from one sample of a study of cytomegalovirus exposure and HLA in healthy donors. Some clones are missing from TCRdb's copy, which holds only in-frame ones; the method was immunoSEQ multiplex PCR. The profile covers under 150,000 clones, with 60% to 85% appearing a single time and about 2.5% taken by the ten largest. The sequenced sample was PBMCs. The receptors originated from a male donor in good health and CMV-seronegative. The CDR3 runs from the conserved cysteine through the conserved F or W. A D gene is named only where the DNA matches it firmly. Size is omitted from some rows. Given values are once, few, many or a class for expanded clones.

abundance	d_gene	v_gene	j_gene	CDR3nt	CDR3aa
-	TRBD1	TRBV30	TRBJ1-4	TGTGCCTGGAGTGTACGTCGGGGGACAGGCGAAAAACTGTTTTTT	CAWSVRRGTGEKLFF
-	-	TRBV6-5	TRBJ1-1	TGTGCCAGCACCCGATCAGGGAACACTGAAGCTTTCTTT	CASTRSGNTEAFF
-	-	TRBV6-6	TRBJ2-7	TGTGCCAGCAGTTATCGAGGGTACGAGCAGTACTTC	CASSYRGYEQYF
-	TRBD1	TRBV15	TRBJ1-4	TGTGCCACCAGCAGAGTCCGGGACAGGGGGGAAAAACTGTTTTTT	CATSRVRDRGEKLFF
-	TRBD1	TRBV5-6	TRBJ2-6	TGTGCCAGCAGCTTAGTATCGGGACAGGGGTTCGTTGGGGCCAACGTCCTGACTTTC	CASSLVSGQGFVGANVLTF
-	TRBD1	TRBV6-5	TRBJ1-6	TGTGCCAGCAGTGGGACAGGGGGTTCACCCCTCCACTTT	CASSGTGGSPLHF
-	-	TRBV7-8	TRBJ1-2	TGTGCCAGCAGCACTAATTGGGATGGCTACACCTTC	CASSTNWDGYTF
-	TRBD1	TRBV7-9	TRBJ2-5	TGTGCCAGCAGCGCCCGGGACAGGTACCAAGAGACCCAGTACTTC	CASSARDRYQETQYF
medium-sized	TRBD1	TRBV5-1	TRBJ1-3	TGCGCCAGCAGCTTGGTGACAGGGGCTGGAAACACCATATATTTT	CASSLVTGAGNTIYF
-	-	TRBV5-1	TRBJ2-7	TGCGCCAGCAGCTTAGCCAGGGCCTACGAGCAGTACTTC	CASSLARAYEQYF
-	TRBD1	TRBV5-6	TRBJ2-7	TGTGCCAGCAGCTTGGCCCAGGGGGCTGGCGAGCAGTACTTC	CASSLAQGAGEQYF
-	TRBD1	TRBV7-9	TRBJ2-7	TGTGCCAGCAGCCTTGGACAGGGAACGCATTACGAGCAGTACTTC	CASSLGQGTHYEQYF
-	-	TRBV30	TRBJ1-2	TGTGCCTGGAGTATACAGGAAAACTATGGCTACACCTTC	CAWSIQENYGYTF
-	-	TRBV6-5	TRBJ1-1	TGTGCCAGCAGTTATGGCAGCGAGCCTTTCTTT	CASSYGSEPFF
-	TRBD2	TRBV27	TRBJ2-3	TGTGCCAGCATTGGACTAGCGGGGGGTTCACGTTACACAGATACGCAGTATTTT	CASIGLAGGSRYTDTQYF
-	-	TRBV6-6	TRBJ1-5	TGTGCCAGCAGTTACCCCCCGGGGGTTAGCAATCAGCCCCAGCATTTT	CASSYPPGVSNQPQHF
-	TRBD1	TRBV28	TRBJ1-5	TGTGCCAGCAGTTTAGAGGGGGACAGTTACAATCAGCCCCAGCATTTT	CASSLEGDSYNQPQHF
-	TRBD1	TRBV25-1	TRBJ2-7	TGTGCCAGCAGTGAGGACAGGGGCTACGAGCAGTACTTC	CASSEDRGYEQYF
few	-	TRBV6-6	TRBJ1-1	TGTGCCAGCAGCCCAGTTGATACTGAAGCTTTCTTT	CASSPVDTEAFF
-	TRBD2	TRBV27	TRBJ2-2	TGTGCCAGCAGCTTGCTAGGACTAGCGGGAGCCTCTGACACCGGGGAGCTGTTTTTT	CASSLLGLAGASDTGELFF
-	-	TRBV29-1	TRBJ1-6	TGCAGCGTTGAAGGAAGGGACATCAGAAATTCACCCCTCCACTTT	CSVEGRDIRNSPLHF
-	TRBD1	TRBV13	TRBJ1-1	TGTGCCAGCAGCTTGGGACAGTCTTTGAACACTGAAGCTTTCTTT	CASSLGQSLNTEAFF
-	TRBD1	TRBV18	TRBJ2-7	TGTGCCAGCTCACCCCGGACAGGCTCCTACGAGCAGTACTTC	CASSPRTGSYEQYF
-	TRBD2	TRBV19	TRBJ2-2	TGTGCCAGTAGTATACGAGTAGCGGGAGGACTTGTCACCGGGGAGCTGTTTTTT	CASSIRVAGGLVTGELFF
once	-	TRBV5-1	TRBJ1-2	TGCGCCAGCCAAGAAGGGGCCACCGGCTACACCTTC	CASQEGATGYTF
-	TRBD2	TRBV6-4	TRBJ2-5	TGTGCCAGCAGTCCTCTTAGCGGGGGGGCAGAGGAGACCCAGTACTTC	CASSPLSGGAEETQYF
once	TRBD2	TRBV30	TRBJ2-7	TGTGCCTGGAATCGCGGGAGTGATCACGAGCAGTACTTC	CAWNRGSDHEQYF